These 4 T cell receptor beta chains were sequenced from one sample in a study of blood T cell repertoires in COVID-19. Profiling relied on immunoSEQ multiplex PCR, and the TCRdb table lists in-frame clones only, not all of them. The profile shows 400,000 to 550,000 clones, 80% to 90% of them singletons. The sample was peripheral blood. Receptor source: a woman younger than 45 with acute or convalescent COVID-19.

The chain carries TRBV30 and TRBJ1-1; a weak D match, TRBD1 (6 bases). CDR3 length: 12 amino acids. V lost 3 bases to trimming and J lost 10 bases, with 15 bases between them. Looked up from germline, CDR1 is GTSNPN and CDR2 is SVGIG (reference sequence). In DNA form, the CDR3 reads TGTGCCTGGAGACCTAGAGGGGGACGAGCTTTCTTT. This encodes CAWRPRGGRAFF.

The chain employs TRBV14 and TRBJ2-1; 12 bases line up with TRBD1. V trimming: 5 bases; J trimming: 4 bases; junction bases outside the gene matches: 6. The CDR3 runs to 16 residues. Germline CDR1 SGHDN, CDR2 FVKESK. CDR3 loop: CASSWKGQGAYNEQFF. The CDR3 nucleotides are TGTGCCAGCAGCTGGAAGGGACAGGGGGCTTACAATGAGCAGTTCTTC.

This clone was seen a handful of times. The chain couples TRBV5-4 to TRBJ2-7; 7 nucleotides agree with TRBD2. The CDR3 length is 18 residues. The germline CDR1 and CDR2 sequences are SGHNT and YYREEE (reference sequence). V dropped 0 bases and J dropped 5; count of bases not matched to a gene: 17. The CDR3 reads CASSLGSAFSGGVDEQYF. The CDR3 DNA sequence: TGTGCCAGCAGCTTGGGTAGCGCTTTTTCGGGGGGTGTTGACGAGCAGTACTTC.

The gene calls are TRBV28 and TRBJ2-1; D perhaps matches TRBD1 (8 bases). This CDR3 spans 16 amino acids. The V and J ends lost 5 bases and 0 bases respectively, with 14 bases between them. Germline V CDR1 and CDR2: MDHEN, SYDVKM. This CDR3 is CASSVTGGGSYNEQFF. The CDR3 region has the DNA TGTGCCAGCAGTGTAACAGGGGGGGGCTCCTACAATGAGCAGTTCTTC.